These 19 T cell receptor beta chains were all obtained from the same sample, sequenced in a study of blood T cell repertoires in COVID-19. Profiled with immunoSEQ multiplex PCR; TCRdb holds only in-frame clones, not every one. The sample gives 150,000 or so clones, about 85% of which show up once; 0.63% is in the top ten. The source material was peripheral blood. The receptors come from a man aged 60 to 75 with COVID-19, enrolled during active disease.

The V and J genes are TRBV3-1 (or the pseudogene TRBV3-2) and TRBJ1-5; 9 nucleotides line up with TRBD1. The CDR3 extends over 15 amino acids. CDR1 is LGHDT, CDR2 YNNKEL, per germline (reference sequence). V dropped 4 bases and J dropped 2; count of bases not matched to a gene: 3. As DNA, the CDR3 is TGTGCCAGCAGCCCTGGACAGGGGCGCAATCAGCCCCAGCATTTT. Amino acids: CASSPGQGRNQPQHF.

This clone was seen only a few times. The V call is TRBV29-1, the J call TRBJ2-7; D call uncertain. Germline V gene sequence: CDR1 SQVTM, CDR2 ANQGSEA. The CDR3 covers 16 residues. V was cut by 8 bases and J by 1 base, with 24 bases left in between. CDR3 nucleotides: TGCAGCCCCCCCCGTCGACACGAGAACCCTTCCTACGAGCAGTACTTC. It translates to CSPPRRHENPSYEQYF.

The chain couples TRBV6-2 or TRBV6-3 to TRBJ1-4; D gene unclear. The CDR3 consists of 12 residues. Germline V gene data show CDR1 as MNHEY and CDR2 as SVGEGT. V was trimmed by 2 bases and J by 8 bases, leaving 6 bases between them. CDR3 residues: CASSYHSEKLFF. Here the CDR3 DNA reads TGTGCCAGCAGTTACCACTCGGAAAAACTGTTTTTT.

The chain is built from TRBV6-6 and TRBJ1-1; possible D gene TRBD1, 5 bases. The germline V and J ends were trimmed by 0 bases and 11 bases, with 19 bases remaining between them. Germline CDR1 is MNHNY and CDR2 is SVGAGI (reference sequence). This CDR3 is 15 amino acids long. The CDR3 bases are TGTGCCAGCAGTTACTCCCCAGGCGGGGGGAAGGAGGCTTTCTTT. This gives the protein CASSYSPGGGKEAFF.

The V and J genes are TRBV11-3 and TRBJ2-1, with D hard to call. The CDR3 has 12 amino acids. Trimming removed 1 base from V and 12 bases from J, with 10 bases in between. Per the germline V gene, CDR1 is SGHNT and CDR2 is YENEEA. In DNA form, the CDR3 reads TGTGCCAGCAGCTTAGGTGGGCACGGGCAGTTCTTC. Its protein is CASSLGGHGQFF.

The V gene is TRBV5-1, the J gene TRBJ1-2; the match to TRBD1 covers 12 bases. From germline, CDR1 is SGHRS and CDR2 YFSETQ. CDR3 length: 16 amino acids. J lost 4 bases, V lost 5 bases, and 9 bases had no gene match. The chain's CDR3 is CASSSTGTGGIYGYTF. The CDR3, as DNA: TGCGCCAGCAGTTCGACCGGGACAGGGGGCATCTATGGCTACACCTTC.

The V gene is TRBV10-3, the J gene TRBJ1-5; tentatively, D is TRBD1 (5 bases). Per the germline V gene, CDR1 is ENHRY and CDR2 is SYGVKD. V was trimmed by 0 bases and J by 6 bases, leaving 12 bases between them. The CDR3 contains 15 residues. As DNA, the CDR3 is TGTGCCATCAGTGAGTCGATAGGGGCGCGTCAGCCCCAGCATTTT. Its translation is CAISESIGARQPQHF.

The chain links TRBV27 to TRBJ1-1, with a weak D call TRBD1 (5 bases). CDR3 length: 13 amino acids. Between the trimmed V and J ends, which lost 8 bases and 5 bases, there was a span of 15 bases. Germline loops: CDR1 MNHEY, CDR2 SMNVEV (reference sequence). The CDR3 DNA reads TGTGCCAGCTGCAGGGCAGGGTTAACTGAAGCTTTCTTT. Protein product: CASCRAGLTEAFF.

The genes are TRBV28 and TRBJ1-3; 8 bases map to TRBD1. Per germline, CDR1 MDHEN and CDR2 SYDVKM. This CDR3 comprises 15 residues. Trimming cost V 3 bases and J 8 bases; bases outside gene matches: 9. For the CDR3, the DNA is TGTGCCAGCAGTTTCTCAGGACAGGGCTTATACACCATATATTTT. This codes for CASSFSGQGLYTIYF.

The gene calls are TRBV7-6 and TRBJ1-3; D ambiguous. CDR1 and CDR2 from the germline V gene are SGHVS and FNYEAQ. The CDR3 is made up of 17 amino acids. V was trimmed by 1 base and J by 0 bases, leaving 13 bases between them. CDR3 DNA: TGTGCCAGCAGCTTAGGGGCAGGTCCTAACTCTGGAAACACCATATATTTT. Protein: CASSLGAGPNSGNTIYF.

V gene TRBV28 combines with J gene TRBJ1-2, with 7 bases aligning to TRBD1. J was trimmed by 7 bases and V by 5 bases; bases with no gene match: 4. CDR1 and CDR2 (germline): MDHEN, SYDVKM. This CDR3 is built from 12 residues. This CDR3 is CASSPQGLGYTF. CDR3 DNA: TGTGCCAGCAGTCCACAGGGGCTTGGCTACACCTTC.

V and J are TRBV6-5 and TRBJ1-3; 7 positions match TRBD1. The CDR3 is made up of 14 amino acids. CDR1 is MNHEY, CDR2 SVGAGI, per germline. The trim removed 3 bases at V and 2 bases at J, leaving 1 base unmatched. For the CDR3, the DNA is TGTGCCAGCAGTTATGACAGGGCTGGAAACACCATATATTTT. This codes for CASSYDRAGNTIYF.

A single count supports this clone. The chain is built from TRBV30 and TRBJ2-1; 9 bases align to TRBD2. Germline V lookup: CDR1 GTSNPN, CDR2 SVGIG (reference sequence). CDR3 length equals 16 residues. J was trimmed by 14 bases and V by 2 bases; bases with no gene match: 19. The CDR3 protein is CAWSPRLAAGGSQKFF. The CDR3 DNA follows: TGTGCCTGGAGTCCGCGACTGGCAGCGGGAGGATCCCAGAAGTTCTTC.

The V gene is TRBV7-2, the J gene TRBJ1-1; the D gene is possibly TRBD1 (6 bases). The CDR3 is 15 amino acids. The germline V gene encodes CDR1 SGHTA and CDR2 FQGNSA. Deletions cut 4 bases from V and 0 bases from J, with 12 bases between. The CDR3: CASSSQTGLNTEAFF. In DNA, the CDR3 is TGTGCCAGCAGCTCCCAGACAGGATTGAACACTGAAGCTTTCTTT. Full variable domain (outside the CDR3, taken from reference TRBV7-2 and TRBJ1-1): GAGVSQSPSNKVTEKGKDVELRCDPISGHTALYWYRQSLGQGLEFLIYFQGNSAPDKSGLPSDRFSAERTGGSVSTLTIQRTQQEDSAVYLCASSSQTGLNTEAFFGQGTRLTVV.

There are a few counts of this clone. The V gene is TRBV6-2 or TRBV6-3, the J gene TRBJ1-1, with TRBD1 matching 7 bases. Germline values: CDR1 MNHEY, CDR2 SVGEGT. The CDR3 consists of 16 residues. Trimming removed 4 bases from V and 1 base from J; junction bases left unmatched: 9. DNA for the CDR3: TGTGCCAGCAGTTTCCCCAGGGGGTCTGGGAACACTGAAGCTTTCTTT. Protein sequence: CASSFPRGSGNTEAFF.

The genes are TRBV9 and TRBJ1-1; D perhaps matches TRBD1 (6 bases). The germline CDR1 and CDR2 sequences are SGDLS and YYNGEE. Trimming pared 3 bases from V and 4 bases from J, leaving 13 bases between. The CDR3 is 14 residues long. Written as DNA, the CDR3 is TGTGCCAGCAGCGCAGGGGAGTTTGGCACTGAAGCTTTCTTT. As protein: CASSAGEFGTEAFF.

The chain recombines TRBV2 with TRBJ2-1; 12 positions agree with TRBD2. V dropped 7 bases and J dropped 15; count of bases not matched to a gene: 16. Per germline, CDR1 SNHLY and CDR2 FYNNEI. The CDR3 covers 15 residues. CDR3 DNA: TGTGCCAGCACCCGAGCACTAGCGGGAGGCGGGGAGTTGTTCTTC. Its translation: CASTRALAGGGELFF.

This chain uses TRBV4-2 with TRBJ2-1, with 9 bases fitting TRBD2. Germline V gene sequence: CDR1 LGHNA, CDR2 YNFKEQ. The V segment lost 5 bases and the J segment 8 bases; nucleotides outside the gene matches: 7. The CDR3 runs to 14 residues. CDR3 DNA sequence: TGTGCCAGCAGCGTTGGCGGGGGGGCCTATGAGCAGTTCTTC. Its translation: CASSVGGGAYEQFF.

This chain links TRBV10-3 with TRBJ2-7; possibly TRBD1 for D (6 bases). The CDR3 has 13 residues. Trimming left V 5 bases short and J 3 bases short, with 11 bases between. In germline, CDR1 is ENHRY, CDR2 SYGVKD. The CDR3 nucleotides are TGTGCCATCAGTCAAACAGGGAACTACGAGCAGTACTTC. Translating gives CAISQTGNYEQYF.